This T cell receptor (beta chain) was captured by sequencing in a study of CXCR3-negative and CXCR3-positive naive CD8 T cells. CDR3 size: 15 residues. Germline lookup yields CDR1 SEHNR and CDR2 FQNEAQ (reference sequence). A CD45RO-CCR7+CD27+CD95- profile was what naive CD8+ T cells displayed. Points from the study as a whole: Partial loss of CXCR3 expression followed cryopreservation; most assays used fresh PBMCs. CXCR3-positive naive cells had more hydrophobic TRB CDR3s than CXCR3-negative naive cells. In naive cells, CXCR3-negative and CXCR3-positive subsets had similar TRBV-TRBJ usage; memory cells differed.

Worth noting for this clonotype: No antigen is known for it.

The authors made the TRB cDNA libraries by 5' RACE using UMI labels. TCRdb re-called the 5' RACE reads and shows each CDR3 protein once, DNA omitted. This sample's table has some 120,000 distinct CDR3 sequences. Sequenced input: naive CXCR3+ CD8+ T cells from blood. Subset noted: CD45RO-CCR7+CD27+CD95- naive CD8+ T cells expressing CXCR3 (TNR3+). The chain uses TRBV7-9 and TRBJ2-7; the D gene TCRdb calls, TRBD2, cannot be checked with no DNA. The receptor's source is a human donor in good health. Some clones in this sample may be carry-over from other donors' samples. Here the CDR3 reads CASSSNSGDSYEQYF.